The 30 T cell receptor beta chains in this list originate from one sample, sequenced in a study of patients with pleural tuberculosis. TCRdb fed the reads into MiXCR, producing one record per CDR3 protein. Here the sample spans around 50,000 distinct CDR3 sequences, less than 8% being singletons. The receptors derive from a human donor with pleural tuberculosis.

This clonotype was detected many times. The chain couples TRBV20-1 to TRBJ1-6, with no clear D. This CDR3 spans 12 amino acids. Germline V gene lookup returns CDR1 DFQATT and CDR2 SNEGSKA (reference sequence). Trimming pared 2 bases from V and 7 bases from J, leaving 6 bases between. CDR3 amino acids: CSARSRNSPLHF. The CDR3, as DNA: TGCAGTGCTAGAAGTCGAAATTCACCCCTCCACTTT.

Only a few counts were recorded for this clonotype. V usage is TRBV29-1 and J usage is TRBJ1-2; D unresolved. Germline V CDR1 and CDR2: SQVTM, ANQGSEA. The CDR3 spans 12 residues. Trimming shortened V by 2 bases and J by 2 bases, and 6 bases separated the two germline ends. The CDR3: CSVEQENYGYTF. CDR3 coding DNA: TGCAGCGTTGAACAGGAAAACTATGGCTACACCTTC.

In its sample, this clonotype was seen many times. The chain joins TRBV6-1 to TRBJ1-5, with D unresolved. Trimming removed 2 bases from V and 0 bases from J, with 5 bases in between. Germline V gene lookup returns CDR1 MNHNS and CDR2 SASEGT. The CDR3 extends over 14 amino acids. CDR3 nucleotides: TGTGCCAGCAGTGAACATCCTAGCAATCAGCCCCAGCATTTT. Its protein product is CASSEHPSNQPQHF.

This clonotype was observed at least ten times. The chain carries TRBV19 and TRBJ2-3, with D possibly being TRBD2 (5 bases). The CDR3 contains 14 residues. The ends were cut back, 3 bases at V and 2 bases at J, with 9 bases in the middle. Germline values: CDR1 LNHDA, CDR2 SQIVND (reference sequence). CDR3 loop: CASSISRVTDTQYF. The CDR3 DNA reads TGTGCCAGTAGTATTTCGCGGGTCACAGATACGCAGTATTTT. The whole variable domain, filled in from reference TRBV19 and TRBJ2-3, reads DGGITQSPKYLFRKEGQNVTLSCEQNLNHDAMYWYRQDPGQGLRLIYYSQIVNDFQKGDIAEGYSVSREKKESFPLTVTSAQKNPTAFYLCASSISRVTDTQYFGPGTRLTVL.

Ten or more counts support this clonotype. This chain joins TRBV11-1 and TRBJ2-1, with D perhaps TRBD1 or TRBD2 (6 bases each). The V gene lost 3 bases and the J gene lost 0 bases, with 12 bases spanning the gap. Germline CDR1 SGHAT, CDR2 FQDESV (reference sequence). This CDR3 contains 16 residues. In DNA form, the CDR3 reads TGTGCCAGCAGCTTTAGGGGGGCAAGCTCCTACAATGAGCAGTTCTTC. Encoded protein: CASSFRGASSYNEQFF.

Many counts were recorded for this clonotype. The V and J genes are TRBV6-1 and TRBJ2-5, with D tentatively TRBD1 or TRBD2 (5 bases each). V lost 9 bases and J 0 bases, leaving 11 bases between the germline ends. This CDR3 has 13 amino acids. Germline-derived CDR1 and CDR2 are MNHNS and SASEGT. In DNA form, the CDR3 reads TGTGCCAGTCGGGACGCCGACCAAGAGACCCAGTACTTC. Translated, it gives CASRDADQETQYF.

At least ten counts were recorded for this clonotype. The chain carries TRBV10-1 and TRBJ2-1, with D uncertain. The CDR3 contains 9 residues. Trimming stripped 6 bases from V and 10 bases from J, with 4 bases between. CDR1 WNHNN and CDR2 SYGVQD come from the germline V gene (reference sequence). CDR3 nucleotide sequence: TGCGCCAGCAGCCCGGAGCAGTTCTTC. It codes for CASSPEQFF.

This clonotype was recorded a few times. The J gene is TRBJ1-4, the V gene TRBV5-1; 8 nucleotides align to TRBD1. Losses at the gene ends were 4 bases for V and 8 bases for J; bases not matched to a gene: 10. Germline loops: CDR1 SGHRS, CDR2 YFSETQ. CDR3 length equals 15 residues. CDR3 coding DNA: TGCGCCAGCAGCCCGGTCGGACAGGGTTGGGAAAAACTGTTTTTT. Protein product: CASSPVGQGWEKLFF.

This clonotype was counted only a few times. CDR3 coding DNA: TGCGCCAGCAGCTTGGAGGGACACCTCAATCAGCCCCAGCATTTT. Translation: CASSLEGHLNQPQHF. V gene TRBV5-1 combines with J gene TRBJ1-5, with D possibly being TRBD1 (6 bases). The CDR3 sequence is 15 residues long. Deletions cut 0 bases from V and 3 bases from J, with 10 bases between. Germline lookup yields CDR1 SGHRS and CDR2 YFSETQ.

This clonotype has only a few counts. The genes are TRBV12-3 or TRBV12-4 and TRBJ2-5; D not certain. Trimming took off 3 bases at V and 0 bases at J, with 17 bases between the two ends. The CDR3 runs to 17 residues. CDR3 loop: CASSFWGTTPYQETQYF. DNA for the CDR3: TGTGCCAGCAGTTTTTGGGGAACTACCCCGTACCAAGAGACCCAGTACTTC.

There are many counts of this clonotype. The genes are TRBV12-3 or TRBV12-4 and TRBJ2-3, with TRBD1 as a possible D gene (6 bases). This CDR3 comprises 13 residues. V was clipped by 6 bases and J by 6 bases, with 13 bases between them. CDR3 sequence reads: CASSLEQGDTQYF. CDR3 nucleotides: TGTGCCAGCAGCCTAGAACAGGGTGATACGCAGTATTTT.

At least ten counts were recorded for this clonotype. The J gene is TRBJ2-3, the V gene TRBV20-1; possibly TRBD2 for D (6 bases). The CDR3 has 12 residues. V was trimmed by 6 bases and J by 7 bases, leaving 14 bases between them. Germline CDR1 DFQATT, CDR2 SNEGSKA (reference sequence). The CDR3 is CSARDSSYTQYF. The CDR3 DNA reads TGCAGTGCGCGGGACTCCTCATATACGCAGTATTTT.

This clonotype was seen a few times. The J gene is TRBJ2-5, the V gene TRBV11-2; D is tentatively TRBD1 or TRBD2 (6 bases each). CDR3 length equals 15 residues. Per germline, CDR1 SGHAT and CDR2 FQNNGV. Between the trimmed V and J ends, which lost 4 bases and 6 bases, there was a span of 18 bases. Here the CDR3 reads CASSSPRGAGKTQYF. DNA for the CDR3: TGTGCCAGCAGCTCCCCAAGGGGGGCGGGAAAGACCCAGTACTTC.

In its sample, this clonotype was seen a few times. The V gene is TRBV11-1, the J gene TRBJ2-7, with TRBD1 matching over 7 bases. Losses at the gene ends were 0 bases for V and 3 bases for J; bases not matched to a gene: 2. This CDR3 is built from 14 residues. Germline V gives CDR1 SGHAT, CDR2 FQDESV (reference sequence). The CDR3 DNA follows: TGTGCCAGCAGCTTAGCGGACAGGTTCTACGAGCAGTACGTC. Translated, it gives CASSLADRFYEQYV.

The chain uses TRBV29-1 and TRBJ2-1; D possibly uses TRBD1 or TRBD2 (6 bases each). Germline lookup yields CDR1 SQVTM and CDR2 ANQGSEA. The CDR3 has 16 residues. The ends were cut back, 5 bases at V and 3 bases at J, with 20 bases in the middle. The CDR3 coding sequence is TGCAGCGTTCTCGGAGGGGGAGCAGGGAACTACAATGAGCAGTTCTTC. Protein: CSVLGGGAGNYNEQFF.

Here the CDR3 DNA reads TGTGCCAGCAGCATCCGGGGAACAGGAGGACCCTACGAGCAGTACTTC. Its protein product is CASSIRGTGGPYEQYF. The chain has TRBV11-1 and TRBJ2-7; D possibly uses TRBD1 or TRBD2 (5 bases each). V lost 5 bases and J 2 bases, leaving 19 bases between the germline ends. Per the germline V gene, CDR1 is SGHAT and CDR2 is FQDESV (reference sequence). The CDR3 sequence is 16 residues long.

In this sample, this clonotype turned up many times. The chain links TRBV19 to TRBJ1-1, with no clear D. The V gene's germline CDR1 is LNHDA and CDR2 SQIVND (reference sequence). The germline V and J ends were trimmed by 3 bases and 4 bases, with 12 bases remaining between them. CDR3 length: 14 residues. The chain's CDR3 is CASSMYQECTEAFF. For the CDR3, the DNA is TGTGCCAGTAGTATGTATCAGGAATGCACTGAAGCTTTCTTT.

This clonotype was seen many times. The CDR3 DNA is TGTGCCAGCAGTTTAACAGGCTACCATGGCTACACCTTC. Its translation: CASSLTGYHGYTF. V is TRBV28 and J is TRBJ1-2, with a weak D call TRBD1 (5 bases). This CDR3 spans 13 amino acids. V lost 2 bases, J lost 6 bases, and 10 bases lay in between. Per germline, CDR1 MDHEN and CDR2 SYDVKM.

With regard to this clonotype: Possible read error: a much larger clone is one base away. The chain joins TRBV11-1 to TRBJ1-6, with D possibly being TRBD1 (6 bases). Germline CDR1 SGHAT, CDR2 FQDESV (reference sequence). CDR3 length equals 16 residues. The V end lost 8 bases, the J end lost 0 bases, and 14 bases lay between the germline ends. CDR3 residues: CASGEGGSSYNSPLHF. CDR3 sequence (DNA): TGTGCCAGCGGAGAAGGGGGGAGCTCCTATAATTCACCCCTCCACTTT.

The chain has TRBV19 and TRBJ2-7, with TRBD2 identical over 9 bases. The CDR3 runs 14 residues. J was trimmed by 0 bases and V by 7 bases; bases with no gene match: 4. Per germline, CDR1 LNHDA and CDR2 SQIVND (reference sequence). CDR3 sequence reads: CASKAGGFSYEQYF. CDR3 nucleotide sequence: TGTGCCAGTAAAGCGGGAGGTTTCTCCTACGAGCAGTACTTC.

Remarks on this clonotype: This clone may be a read error of a much larger clone one base away. This chain uses TRBV12-3 or TRBV12-4 with TRBJ2-7; D is possibly TRBD2 (5 bases). This CDR3 has 13 amino acids. V lost 5 bases and J lost 3, with 11 bases in between. The CDR3 nucleotides read TGTGCCAGCAGTGTGACCGGGAACTACGAGCAGTACTTC. Its translation is CASSVTGNYEQYF.

There are many counts of this clonotype. The rearrangement uses TRBV11-1 and TRBJ2-5; possible D gene TRBD1, 5 bases. V was shortened by 3 bases and J by 1 base, with 12 bases between the two germline ends. There are 15 residues in the CDR3. Germline CDR1 SGHAT, CDR2 FQDESV (reference sequence). The CDR3 region has the DNA TGTGCCAGCAGCTTTCTTGGACAAGCCCAAGAGACCCAGTACTTC. Translation gives CASSFLGQAQETQYF.

In its sample, this clonotype was seen many times. The gene calls are TRBV6-2 or TRBV6-3 and TRBJ1-4; the D gene is possibly TRBD1 (6 bases). Germline V gene data show CDR1 as MNHEY and CDR2 as SVGEGT. V was shortened by 2 bases and J by 7 bases, with 11 bases between the two germline ends. The CDR3 loop spans 14 amino acids. The CDR3 bases are TGTGCCAGCAGTTACGGGGGCGGCGGTGAAAAACTGTTTTTT. It translates to CASSYGGGGEKLFF.

This clonotype has ten or more counts. The CDR3 region is CASSLGRTSTDTQYF. The CDR3 coding sequence is TGTGCCAGCAGTCTGGGCAGGACCAGCACAGATACGCAGTATTTT. The gene calls are TRBV4-2 and TRBJ2-3; D gene unclear. The V gene lost 6 bases and the J gene lost 0 bases, with 13 bases spanning the gap. The CDR3 spans 15 residues. Germline lookup yields CDR1 LGHNA and CDR2 YNFKEQ.

This clonotype was detected many times. The genes are TRBV24-1 and TRBJ2-6, with D perhaps TRBD2 (5 bases). With 5 bases removed from V and 0 bases from J, the gap between germline ends came to 7 bases. CDR3 length: 15 residues. Germline values: CDR1 KGHDR, CDR2 SFDVKD. The CDR3 DNA follows: TGTGCCACCAGTGGAGGGAACTCTGGGGCCAACGTCCTGACTTTC. This gives the protein CATSGGNSGANVLTF.

The sample holds many counts of this clonotype. This chain joins TRBV7-3 and TRBJ1-4; D not certain. V was shortened by 4 bases and J by 3 bases, with 15 bases between the two germline ends. The CDR3 contains 16 residues. In germline, CDR1 is SGHTA, CDR2 FQGTGA. The CDR3 spells CASSYTSYAANEKLFF. CDR3 DNA: TGTGCCAGCAGCTATACGTCGTATGCAGCTAATGAAAAACTGTTTTTT.

This clonotype was seen many times. The rearrangement links TRBV28 to TRBJ2-3; TRBD2 matches 9 bases. The CDR3 has 15 residues. Trimming cost V 0 bases and J 3 bases; bases outside gene matches: 1. Per germline, CDR1 MDHEN and CDR2 SYDVKM. The CDR3 loop is CASSLWREGTDTQYF. CDR3 in DNA: TGTGCCAGCAGTTTATGGCGGGAGGGAACAGATACGCAGTATTTT.

In its sample, this clonotype was seen a few times. The gene calls are TRBV29-1 and TRBJ1-1; no definite D call. Germline-derived CDR1 and CDR2 are SQVTM and ANQGSEA. V dropped 6 bases and J dropped 8 bases, with 10 bases sitting between them. The length of the CDR3 is 10 residues. The CDR3 DNA is TGCAGCGTAGGCCCTCCCGAAGCTTTCTTT. It encodes CSVGPPEAFF.

Turning to this clonotype: A much larger clonotype is one base distant, so this may be a read error. V is TRBV14 and J is TRBJ1-1; 7 bases are a match to TRBD1. Germline-derived CDR1 and CDR2 are SGHDN and FVKESK. The CDR3 sequence is 16 residues long. The V gene end was trimmed by 0 bases and the J gene end by 1 base; junction bases not matched to a gene: 5. In DNA, the CDR3 is TGTGCCAGCAGCCAAGATGCGGACAGGTGGAACACTGAAGCTTTCTTT. The encoded protein is CASSQDADRWNTEAFF.

This clonotype was observed at least ten times. The V call is TRBV11-2, the J call TRBJ2-1, with no clear D. The CDR3 runs to 13 residues. The V end was cut by 2 bases, the J end by 4 bases, with 6 bases between. The V gene's germline CDR1 is SGHAT and CDR2 FQNNGV. CDR3 region: CASSLSDYNEQFF. The CDR3 DNA reads TGTGCCAGCAGCTTAAGCGATTACAATGAGCAGTTCTTC.